This T cell receptor beta chain is drawn from a study of blood T cells in healthy people across ages. The study's findings and limits: It was not possible, with unsorted PBMCs, to conclusively compare naive and antigen-experienced cells.

Primed by a sample-barcoded 5' primer and a J-beta primer mix, a second PCR proceeded for roughly 6 to 12 cycles. All cDNA molecules were each tagged by a template-switch adaptor with 12 random nucleotides. TCRdb itself ran the 5' RACE reads through MiXCR, one entry per CDR3 protein. The data contain approximately 2,000,000 distinct CDR3 sequences, about two fifths of them singletons. Donation came from healthy Caucasian individuals in Russia who were aged roughly 6 to 95. V trimming: 8 bases; J trimming: 4 bases; junction bases outside the gene matches: 4. The germline V gene encodes CDR1 SQVTM and CDR2 ANQGSEA. The CDR3 runs 11 residues. This clonotype has at least ten counts. Its antigen is currently unknown.

The chain uses TRBV29-1 and TRBJ1-2; 7 bases are shared with TRBD1. The sample comprised blood. The sequence was obtained from a human donor in good health. The CDR3 is CSSEGAYGYTF. The CDR3, as DNA: TGCAGCTCTGAGGGGGCCTATGGCTACACCTTC. Variable domain in full (rest from reference TRBV29-1 and TRBJ1-2): SAVISQKPSRDICQRGTSLTIQCQVDSQVTMMFWYRQQPGQSLTLIATANQGSEATYESGFVIDKFPISRPNLTFSTLTVSNMSPEDSSIYLCSSEGAYGYTFGSGTRLTVV.